One and the same sample provided the 20 T cell receptor beta chains below, sequenced in a study of regulatory dendritic cells for organ transplantation. CFSE-labeled sorted T cells met regulatory or mature dendritic cells for under 6 days. No antigen has been assigned to these receptors. Here immunoSEQ multiplex PCR was the method, and the copy in TCRdb shows in-frame clones only, minus some. The sample carries about 17,000 clones, less than 80% recorded once. Sequenced material: memory CD4+ T cells from blood cultured with regulatory dendritic cells. Subset specified: CD45RO+ memory T cells. All receptors come from a human donor in good health.

V usage is TRBV30 and J usage is TRBJ1-5, with 8 nucleotides matching TRBD1. CDR3 length equals 15 residues. The germline CDR1 and CDR2 sequences are GTSNPN and SVGIG (reference sequence). V shed 1 base and J 6 bases; nucleotides not matched to a gene: 8. CDR3 nucleotide sequence: TGTGCCTGGAGTGGGGGGAGACAGGGGTCTCAGCCCCAGCATTTT. Amino acids: CAWSGGRQGSQPQHF.

This chain links TRBV30 with TRBJ2-7; 7 positions match TRBD2. CDR3 length: 18 amino acids. J was trimmed by 0 bases and V by 4 bases; bases with no gene match: 18. Germline CDR1 GTSNPN, CDR2 SVGIG (reference sequence). The CDR3 is CAWNRGGSFRRSSYEQYF. CDR3 DNA sequence: TGTGCCTGGAACCGAGGCGGGAGTTTCCGGAGGAGCTCCTACGAGCAGTACTTC.

This clone occurred a few times. The chain has TRBV15 and TRBJ2-1; unclear D gene. Germline lookup yields CDR1 LNHNV and CDR2 YYDKDF (reference sequence). CDR3 length: 16 residues. The V end was cut by 5 bases, the J end by 0 bases, with 14 bases between. CDR3 in amino acids: CATSPRPTGSYNEQFF. DNA for the CDR3: TGTGCCACCAGCCCCCGTCCTACCGGCTCCTACAATGAGCAGTTCTTC.

The chain uses TRBV19 and TRBJ2-3; D is uncertain. Germline V gene sequence: CDR1 LNHDA, CDR2 SQIVND (reference sequence). This CDR3 region has 15 residues. Trimming pared 2 bases from V and 3 bases from J, leaving 12 bases between. DNA for the CDR3: TGTGCCAGTAGTATAAGAGGCACACCGACAGATACGCAGTATTTT. Translating it yields CASSIRGTPTDTQYF.

V and J are TRBV2 and TRBJ1-6; tentatively, D is TRBD1 (5 bases). CDR3 size: 14 residues. The germline gives CDR1 SNHLY, CDR2 FYNNEI. Trimming cost V 6 bases and J 9 bases, with 15 bases left between them. The chain's CDR3 is CASRGGELASPLHF. In DNA form, the CDR3 reads TGTGCCAGCAGGGGAGGGGAGTTAGCTTCACCCCTCCACTTT.

V usage is TRBV5-5 and J usage is TRBJ1-5; D uncertain. Trimming stripped 3 bases from V and 5 bases from J, with 18 bases between. This CDR3 comprises 16 residues. From germline, CDR1 is SGHKS and CDR2 YYEKEE (reference sequence). The CDR3 nucleotides read TGTGCCAGCAGCTCAGGACGAAGTCTTTTGGATCAGCCCCAGCATTTT. It is translated as CASSSGRSLLDQPQHF.

This clone was counted between two and nine times. J is TRBJ1-6 and V is TRBV6-5; TRBD1 is a possible D gene (6 bases). Germline CDR1 is MNHEY and CDR2 is SVGAGI. Trimming removed 2 bases at V and 6 bases at J, with 11 bases between. The CDR3 runs to 15 residues. DNA of the CDR3: TGTGCCAGCAGTTACCGACAGGCGGTTAATTCACCCCTCCACTTT. Its translation is CASSYRQAVNSPLHF.

This chain links TRBV28 with TRBJ2-1; D perhaps matches TRBD2 (5 bases). V lost 1 base, J lost 6 bases, and 10 bases lay in between. Germline V gives CDR1 MDHEN, CDR2 SYDVKM. There are 14 residues in the CDR3. The CDR3 loop reads CASSLSSPSNEQFF. In DNA, the CDR3 is TGTGCCAGCAGTTTATCTAGCCCAAGCAATGAGCAGTTCTTC.

The chain uses TRBV5-1 and TRBJ2-5; 8 bases align to TRBD2. The CDR3 spans 15 residues. CDR1 SGHRS and CDR2 YFSETQ come from the germline V gene. V lost 4 bases and J lost 4; bases outside the gene matches: 9. Here the CDR3 reads CASSPPGGLGETQYF. The DNA of the CDR3 is TGCGCCAGCAGCCCACCCGGGGGACTAGGAGAGACCCAGTACTTC.

The chain links TRBV4-3 to TRBJ1-5; D unresolved. CDR3 size: 13 residues. The germline V and J ends were trimmed by 1 base and 7 bases, with 8 bases remaining between them. Germline V lookup: CDR1 LGHNA, CDR2 YSLEER. CDR3 in amino acids: CASSQGWRQPQHF. CDR3 bases: TGCGCCAGCAGCCAAGGGTGGCGACAGCCCCAGCATTTT.

The chain employs TRBV9 and TRBJ2-1, with D tentatively TRBD1 (6 bases). CDR1 and CDR2 (germline): SGDLS, YYNGEE. This CDR3 is 14 amino acids long. Trimming took 3 bases from V and 9 from J, leaving 16 bases between them. CDR3 sequence: CASSGRPQGLEQFF. As DNA, the CDR3 is TGTGCCAGCAGCGGGCGCCCACAGGGTCTTGAGCAGTTCTTC.

The rearrangement joins TRBV10-1 to TRBJ2-1, with 8 positions matching TRBD2. The CDR3 is 17 amino acids. The germline gives CDR1 WNHNN, CDR2 SYGVQD (reference sequence). V shed 4 bases and J 2 bases; nucleotides not matched to a gene: 10. CDR3 region: CASSAGRGGFPYNEQFF. The CDR3 region has the DNA TGCGCCAGCAGTGCCGGGAGGGGCGGGTTCCCCTACAATGAGCAGTTCTTC.

The CDR3 coding sequence is TGTGCCAGCAGTGATAACAGGGAAACGATTCAAGAGACCCAGTACTTC. Translation gives CASSDNRETIQETQYF. V is TRBV2 and J is TRBJ2-5, with D possibly matching TRBD1 (6 bases). CDR3 length: 16 residues. Germline V gene sequence: CDR1 SNHLY, CDR2 FYNNEI. V was clipped by 3 bases and J by 2 bases, with 16 bases between them.

This clone turned up a few times. V is TRBV29-1 and J is TRBJ2-7; D gene uncertain. This CDR3 is 14 amino acids long. Trimming left V 5 bases short and J 0 bases short, with 14 bases between. CDR1 SQVTM and CDR2 ANQGSEA come from the germline V gene. The CDR3 protein is CSVSPQSSSYEQYF. The DNA of the CDR3 is TGCAGCGTTAGTCCACAGTCGAGCTCCTACGAGCAGTACTTC.

This clone was observed a handful of times. The chain combines TRBV2 with TRBJ2-2; D remains ambiguous. V shed 4 bases and J shed 6 bases, with 12 bases lying between them. Per the germline V gene, CDR1 is SNHLY and CDR2 is FYNNEI. The CDR3 runs 14 residues. The DNA of the CDR3 is TGTGCCAGCAGTGTTTTCGTCACGGCCGGGGAGCTGTTTTTT. It is translated as CASSVFVTAGELFF.

This chain joins TRBV11-3 and TRBJ1-1; possibly TRBD1 for D (5 bases). V lost 3 bases and J 4 bases, leaving 9 bases between the germline ends. The CDR3 length is 13 residues. Germline V gene lookup returns CDR1 SGHNT and CDR2 YENEEA. The CDR3 region is CASSFSGITEAFF. Written as DNA, the CDR3 is TGTGCCAGCAGCTTCTCAGGGATCACTGAAGCTTTCTTT.

The CDR3 loop is CASSSGSGDTQYF. CDR3 in DNA: TGTGCCAGTAGTAGCGGGAGCGGAGATACGCAGTATTTT. The gene calls are TRBV19 and TRBJ2-3; 7 bases are shared with TRBD2. Germline lookup yields CDR1 LNHDA and CDR2 SQIVND (reference sequence). The CDR3 covers 13 residues. V gave up 4 bases and J gave up 5 bases; unmatched junction bases: 3.

This sequence joins TRBV5-1 and TRBJ2-2; 9 bases map to TRBD1. Germline V gene sequence: CDR1 SGHRS, CDR2 YFSETQ. CDR3 length: 18 amino acids. V shed 2 bases, J shed 6 bases, and the junction held 14 bases outside the gene matches. The DNA of the CDR3 is TGCGCCAGCAGCTTAGTAACAGGGGGCCCGGTTTTCTCCGGGGAGCTGTTTTTT. This codes for CASSLVTGGPVFSGELFF.

The chain uses TRBV11-3 and TRBJ2-3, with D perhaps matching TRBD2 (5 bases). The CDR3 has 15 residues. The ends were cut back, 5 bases at V and 6 bases at J, with 18 bases in the middle. The germline V gene encodes CDR1 SGHNT and CDR2 YENEEA. The CDR3 DNA reads TGTGCCAGCAGCCCGCCGTCGGGGTCAAAGGATACGCAGTATTTT. As protein: CASSPPSGSKDTQYF. The full variable domain, rest sourced from reference TRBV11-3 and TRBJ2-3, is EAGVVQSPRYKIIEKKQPVAFWCNPISGHNTLYWYLQNLGQGPELLIRYENEEAVDDSQLPKDRFSAERLKGVDSTLKIQPAELGDSAVYLCASSPPSGSKDTQYFGPGTRLTVL.

The chain uses TRBV9 and TRBJ1-6, with D possibly being TRBD1 (5 bases). Per the germline V gene, CDR1 is SGDLS and CDR2 is YYNGEE. The CDR3 covers 14 residues. Trimming left V 3 bases short and J 7 bases short, with 11 bases between. The CDR3 sequence is CASSGREWNSPLHF. CDR3 DNA sequence: TGTGCCAGCAGCGGCAGGGAATGGAATTCACCCCTCCACTTT.